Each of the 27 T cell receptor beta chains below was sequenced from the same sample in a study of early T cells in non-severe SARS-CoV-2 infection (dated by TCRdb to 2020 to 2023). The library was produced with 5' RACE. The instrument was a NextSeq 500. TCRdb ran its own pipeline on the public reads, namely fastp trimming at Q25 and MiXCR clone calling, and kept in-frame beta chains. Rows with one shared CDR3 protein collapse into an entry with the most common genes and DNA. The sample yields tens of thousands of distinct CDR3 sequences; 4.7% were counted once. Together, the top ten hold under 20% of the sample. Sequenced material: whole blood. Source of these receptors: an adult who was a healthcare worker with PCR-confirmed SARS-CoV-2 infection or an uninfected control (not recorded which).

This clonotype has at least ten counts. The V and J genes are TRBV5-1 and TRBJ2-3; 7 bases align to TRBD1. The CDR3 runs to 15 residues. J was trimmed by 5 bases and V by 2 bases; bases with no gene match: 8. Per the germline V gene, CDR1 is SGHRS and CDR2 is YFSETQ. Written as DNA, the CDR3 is TGCGCCAGCAGCTTAACAGGGGAGTCCGGAGATACGCAGTATTTT. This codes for CASSLTGESGDTQYF.

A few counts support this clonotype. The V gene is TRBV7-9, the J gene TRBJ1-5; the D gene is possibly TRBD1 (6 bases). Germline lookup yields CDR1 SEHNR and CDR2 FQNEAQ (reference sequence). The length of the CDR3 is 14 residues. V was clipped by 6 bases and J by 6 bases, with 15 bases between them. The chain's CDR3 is CASSAPGVVQPQHF. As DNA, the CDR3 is TGTGCCAGCAGTGCCCCAGGGGTCGTTCAGCCCCAGCATTTT.

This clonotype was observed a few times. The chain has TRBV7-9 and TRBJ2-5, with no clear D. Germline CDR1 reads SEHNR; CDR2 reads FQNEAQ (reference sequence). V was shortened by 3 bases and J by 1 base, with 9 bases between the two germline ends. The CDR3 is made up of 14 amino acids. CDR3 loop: CASSFTQPQETQYF. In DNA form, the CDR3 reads TGTGCCAGCAGCTTCACCCAGCCCCAAGAGACCCAGTACTTC.

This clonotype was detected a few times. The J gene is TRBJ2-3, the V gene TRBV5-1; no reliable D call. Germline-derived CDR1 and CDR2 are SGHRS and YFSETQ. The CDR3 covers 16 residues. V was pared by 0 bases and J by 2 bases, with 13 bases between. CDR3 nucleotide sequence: TGCGCCAGCAGCTTGGCCCTAAGTAGGGACACAGATACGCAGTATTTT. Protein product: CASSLALSRDTDTQYF.

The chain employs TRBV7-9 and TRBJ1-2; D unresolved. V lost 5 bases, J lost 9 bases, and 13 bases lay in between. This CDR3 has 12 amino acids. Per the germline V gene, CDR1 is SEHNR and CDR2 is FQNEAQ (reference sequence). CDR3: CASSLRSHSYTF. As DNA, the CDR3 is TGTGCCAGCAGCCTCCGTAGCCATAGCTACACCTTC.

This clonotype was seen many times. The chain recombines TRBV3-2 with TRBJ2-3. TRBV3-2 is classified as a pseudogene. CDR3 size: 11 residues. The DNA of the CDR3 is TGTGCCAGCAGCTACACAGATACGCAGTATTTT. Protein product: CASSYTDTQYF.

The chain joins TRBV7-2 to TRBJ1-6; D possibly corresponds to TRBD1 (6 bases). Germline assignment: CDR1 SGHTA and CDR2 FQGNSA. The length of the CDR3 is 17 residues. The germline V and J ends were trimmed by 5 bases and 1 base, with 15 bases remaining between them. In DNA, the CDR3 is TGTGCCAGCAGCGTGACAGGTTTAGGATCCTATAATTCACCCCTCCACTTT. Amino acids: CASSVTGLGSYNSPLHF.

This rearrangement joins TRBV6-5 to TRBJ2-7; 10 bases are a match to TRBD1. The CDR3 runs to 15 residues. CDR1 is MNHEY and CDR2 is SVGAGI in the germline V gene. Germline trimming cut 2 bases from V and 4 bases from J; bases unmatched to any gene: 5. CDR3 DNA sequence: TGTGCCAGCAGTTACCTTGGGACAGGGGATTACGAGCAGTACTTC. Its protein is CASSYLGTGDYEQYF.

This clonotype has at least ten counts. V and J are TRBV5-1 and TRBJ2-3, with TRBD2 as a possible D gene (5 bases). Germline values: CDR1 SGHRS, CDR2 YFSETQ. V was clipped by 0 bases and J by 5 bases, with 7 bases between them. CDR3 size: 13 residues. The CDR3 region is CASSLEGRDTQYF. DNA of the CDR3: TGCGCCAGCAGCTTGGAAGGGAGAGATACGCAGTATTTT.

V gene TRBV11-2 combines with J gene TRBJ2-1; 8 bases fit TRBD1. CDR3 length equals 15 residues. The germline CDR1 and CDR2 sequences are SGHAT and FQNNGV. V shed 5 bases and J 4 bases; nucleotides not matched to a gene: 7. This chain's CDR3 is CASSPPGTGYNEQFF. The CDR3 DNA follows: TGTGCCAGCAGCCCCCCCGGGACAGGATACAATGAGCAGTTCTTC.

The CDR3 is CASSRISSSYNEQFF. CDR3 sequence (DNA): TGCGCCAGCAGCCGCATATCGAGCTCCTACAATGAGCAGTTCTTC. This chain joins TRBV5-1 and TRBJ2-1; the D is unclear. The CDR3 loop spans 15 amino acids. Germline CDR1 is SGHRS and CDR2 is YFSETQ. The V end lost 4 bases, the J end lost 0 bases, and 11 bases lay between the germline ends.

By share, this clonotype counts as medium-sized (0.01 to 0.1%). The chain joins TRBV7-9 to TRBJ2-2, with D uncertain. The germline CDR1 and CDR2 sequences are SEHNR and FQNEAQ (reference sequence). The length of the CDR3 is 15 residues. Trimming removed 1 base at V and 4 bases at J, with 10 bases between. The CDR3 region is CASSLVNRSTGELFF. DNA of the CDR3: TGTGCCAGCAGCTTAGTGAACAGAAGCACCGGGGAGCTGTTTTTT.

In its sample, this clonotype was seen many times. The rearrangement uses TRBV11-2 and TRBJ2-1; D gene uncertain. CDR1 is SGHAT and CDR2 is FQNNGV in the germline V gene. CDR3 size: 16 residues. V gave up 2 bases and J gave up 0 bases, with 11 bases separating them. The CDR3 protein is CASSLTAAISYNEQFF. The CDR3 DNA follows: TGTGCCAGCAGCTTAACGGCGGCAATCTCCTACAATGAGCAGTTCTTC. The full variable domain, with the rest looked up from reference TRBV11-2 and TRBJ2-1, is EAGVAQSPRYKIIEKRQSVAFWCNPISGHATLYWYQQILGQGPKLLIQFQNNGVVDDSQLPKDRFSAERLKGVDSTLKIQPAKLEDSAVYLCASSLTAAISYNEQFFGPGTRLTVL.

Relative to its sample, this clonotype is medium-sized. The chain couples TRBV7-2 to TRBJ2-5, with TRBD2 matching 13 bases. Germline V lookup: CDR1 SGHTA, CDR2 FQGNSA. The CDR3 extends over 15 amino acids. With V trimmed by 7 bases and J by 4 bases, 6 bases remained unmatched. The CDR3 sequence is CASNQRTSGGETQYF. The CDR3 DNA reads TGTGCCAGCAACCAAAGGACTAGCGGGGGAGAGACCCAGTACTTC.

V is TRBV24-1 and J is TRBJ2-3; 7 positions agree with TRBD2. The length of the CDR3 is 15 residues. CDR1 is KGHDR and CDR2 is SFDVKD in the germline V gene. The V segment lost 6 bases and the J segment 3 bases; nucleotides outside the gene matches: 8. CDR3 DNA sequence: TGTGCCACCAGTCCCATCGGGGGGACGACAGATACGCAGTATTTT. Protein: CATSPIGGTTDTQYF.

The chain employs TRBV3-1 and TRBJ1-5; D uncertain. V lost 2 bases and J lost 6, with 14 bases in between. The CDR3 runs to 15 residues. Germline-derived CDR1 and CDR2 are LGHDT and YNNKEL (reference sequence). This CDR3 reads CASSQSGLYRQPQHF. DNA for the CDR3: TGTGCCAGCAGCCAATCCGGTCTCTATCGTCAGCCCCAGCATTTT.

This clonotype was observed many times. CDR3 sequence: CASSSTGLQETQYF. The CDR3 coding sequence is TGTGCCAGCAGTTCGACAGGCCTCCAAGAGACCCAGTACTTC. This chain joins TRBV27 and TRBJ2-5; D perhaps matches TRBD1 (6 bases). This CDR3 has 14 residues. Germline assignment: CDR1 MNHEY and CDR2 SMNVEV (reference sequence). V dropped 4 bases and J dropped 1 base, with 10 bases sitting between them.

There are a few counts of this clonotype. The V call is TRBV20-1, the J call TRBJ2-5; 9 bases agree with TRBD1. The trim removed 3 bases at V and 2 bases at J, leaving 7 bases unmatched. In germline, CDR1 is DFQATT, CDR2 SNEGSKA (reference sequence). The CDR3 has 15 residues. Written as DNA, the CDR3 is TGCAGTGCTAGGGGTAGGACAGGGGTGCAAGAGACCCAGTACTTC. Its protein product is CSARGRTGVQETQYF.

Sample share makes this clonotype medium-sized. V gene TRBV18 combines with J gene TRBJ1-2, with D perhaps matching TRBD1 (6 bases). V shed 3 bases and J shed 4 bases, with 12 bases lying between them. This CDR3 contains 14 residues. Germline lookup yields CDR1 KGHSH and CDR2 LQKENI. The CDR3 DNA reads TGTGCCAGCTCACCTAACAGGGAAGTCTATGGCTACACCTTC. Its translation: CASSPNREVYGYTF.

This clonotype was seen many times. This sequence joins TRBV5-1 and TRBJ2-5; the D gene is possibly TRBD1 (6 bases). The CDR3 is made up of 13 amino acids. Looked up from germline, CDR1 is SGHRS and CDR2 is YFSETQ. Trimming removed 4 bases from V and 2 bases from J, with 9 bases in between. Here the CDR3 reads CASSPGTQETQYF. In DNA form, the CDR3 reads TGCGCCAGCAGCCCGGGGACACAAGAGACCCAGTACTTC.

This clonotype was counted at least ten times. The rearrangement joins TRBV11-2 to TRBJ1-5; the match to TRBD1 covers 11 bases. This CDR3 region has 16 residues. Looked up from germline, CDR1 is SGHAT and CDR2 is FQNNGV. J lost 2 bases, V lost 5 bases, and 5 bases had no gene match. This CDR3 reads CASSADRGQGNQPQHF. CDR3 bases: TGTGCCAGCAGCGCGGACAGGGGGCAGGGCAATCAGCCCCAGCATTTT.

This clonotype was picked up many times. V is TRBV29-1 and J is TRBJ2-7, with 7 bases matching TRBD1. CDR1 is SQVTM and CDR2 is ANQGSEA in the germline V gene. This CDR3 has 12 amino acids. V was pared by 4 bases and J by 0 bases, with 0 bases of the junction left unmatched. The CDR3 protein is CSVGTGSYEQYF. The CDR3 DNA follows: TGCAGCGTTGGGACAGGCTCCTACGAGCAGTACTTC.

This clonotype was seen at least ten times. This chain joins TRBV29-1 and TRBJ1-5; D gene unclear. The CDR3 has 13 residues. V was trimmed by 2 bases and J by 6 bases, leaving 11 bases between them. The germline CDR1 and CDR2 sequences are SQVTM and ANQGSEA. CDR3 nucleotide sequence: TGCAGCGTTGAATCCGCTAGCGGTCAGCCCCAGCATTTT. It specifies CSVESASGQPQHF.

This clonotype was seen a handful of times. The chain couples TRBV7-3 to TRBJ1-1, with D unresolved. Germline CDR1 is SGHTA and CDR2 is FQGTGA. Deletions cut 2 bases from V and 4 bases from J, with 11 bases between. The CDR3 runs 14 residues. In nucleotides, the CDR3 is TGTGCCAGCAGCTTATTCGAGGGAGGCACTGAAGCTTTCTTT. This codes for CASSLFEGGTEAFF.

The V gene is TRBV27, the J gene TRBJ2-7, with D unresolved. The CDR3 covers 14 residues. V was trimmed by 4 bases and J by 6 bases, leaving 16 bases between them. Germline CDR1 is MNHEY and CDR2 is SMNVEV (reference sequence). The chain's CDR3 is CASSSQHLGSEQYF. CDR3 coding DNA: TGTGCCAGCAGTTCCCAACACCTGGGAAGCGAGCAGTACTTC.

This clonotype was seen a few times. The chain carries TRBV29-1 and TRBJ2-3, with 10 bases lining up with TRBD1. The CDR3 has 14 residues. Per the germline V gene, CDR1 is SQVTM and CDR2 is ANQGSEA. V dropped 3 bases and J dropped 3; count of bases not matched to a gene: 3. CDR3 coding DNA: TGCAGCGTTGACGGGACAGGGGTTACAGATACGCAGTATTTT. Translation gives CSVDGTGVTDTQYF.

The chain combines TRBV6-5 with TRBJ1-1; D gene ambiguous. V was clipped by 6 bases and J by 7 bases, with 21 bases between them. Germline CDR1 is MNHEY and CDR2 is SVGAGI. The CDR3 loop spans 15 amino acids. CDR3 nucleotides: TGTGCCAGCAGACTACATGAAGTGCTCCGGGGTGAAGCTTTCTTT. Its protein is CASRLHEVLRGEAFF.